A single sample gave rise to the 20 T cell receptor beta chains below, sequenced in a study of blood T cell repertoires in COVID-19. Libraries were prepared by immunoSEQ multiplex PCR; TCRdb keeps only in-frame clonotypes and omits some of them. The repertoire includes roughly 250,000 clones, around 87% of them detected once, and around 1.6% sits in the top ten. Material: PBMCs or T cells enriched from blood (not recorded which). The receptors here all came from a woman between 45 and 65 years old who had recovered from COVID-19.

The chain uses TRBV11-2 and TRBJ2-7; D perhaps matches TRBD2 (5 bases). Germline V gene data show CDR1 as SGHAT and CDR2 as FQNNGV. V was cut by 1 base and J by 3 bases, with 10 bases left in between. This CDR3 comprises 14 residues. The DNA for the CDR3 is TGTGCCAGCAGCTTAGTGGCAAGCGGCTACGAGCAGTACTTC. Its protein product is CASSLVASGYEQYF.

CDR3: CASSSQGVGNQPQHF. Written as DNA, the CDR3 is TGTGCCAGCAGCTCACAGGGGGTAGGTAATCAGCCCCAGCATTTT. The V gene is TRBV9, the J gene TRBJ1-5, with TRBD1 identical over 8 bases. CDR1 and CDR2 from the germline V gene are SGDLS and YYNGEE. V was pared by 4 bases and J by 4 bases, with 7 bases of the junction left unmatched. This CDR3 comprises 15 residues.

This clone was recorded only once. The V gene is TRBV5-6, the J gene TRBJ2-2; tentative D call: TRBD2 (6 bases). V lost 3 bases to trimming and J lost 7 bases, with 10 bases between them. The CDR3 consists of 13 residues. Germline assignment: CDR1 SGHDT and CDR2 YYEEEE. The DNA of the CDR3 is TGTGCCAGCAGCTCTGCGGGAATCGGGGAGCTGTTTTTT. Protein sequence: CASSSAGIGELFF.

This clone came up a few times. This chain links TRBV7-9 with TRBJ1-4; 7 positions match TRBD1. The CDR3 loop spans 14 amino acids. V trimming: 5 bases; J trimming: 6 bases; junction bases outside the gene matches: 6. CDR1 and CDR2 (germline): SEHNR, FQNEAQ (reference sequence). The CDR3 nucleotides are TGTGCCAGCAGCCAAGGGGGCTCCGATGAAAAACTGTTTTTT. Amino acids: CASSQGGSDEKLFF.

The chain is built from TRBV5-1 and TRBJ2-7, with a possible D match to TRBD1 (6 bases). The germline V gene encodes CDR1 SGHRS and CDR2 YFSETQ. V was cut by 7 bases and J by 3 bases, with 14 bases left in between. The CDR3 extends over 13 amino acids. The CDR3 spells CASSPRGDYEQYF. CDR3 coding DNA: TGCGCCAGCTCTCCCAGGGGTGACTACGAGCAGTACTTC.

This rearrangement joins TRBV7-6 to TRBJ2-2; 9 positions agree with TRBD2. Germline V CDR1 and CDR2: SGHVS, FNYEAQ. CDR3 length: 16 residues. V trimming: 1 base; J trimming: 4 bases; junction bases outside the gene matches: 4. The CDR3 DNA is TGTGCCAGCAGCTTAGTACCGCGGGGGGGCACCGGGGAGCTGTTTTTT. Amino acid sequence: CASSLVPRGGTGELFF.

The CDR3: CASSLVPTNEQFF. CDR3 coding DNA: TGTGCCAGCAGTTTAGTACCTACCAATGAGCAGTTCTTC. The chain joins TRBV12-3 or TRBV12-4 to TRBJ2-1; D gene ambiguous. This CDR3 is built from 13 residues. Trimming cost V 1 base and J 6 bases, with 7 bases left between them.

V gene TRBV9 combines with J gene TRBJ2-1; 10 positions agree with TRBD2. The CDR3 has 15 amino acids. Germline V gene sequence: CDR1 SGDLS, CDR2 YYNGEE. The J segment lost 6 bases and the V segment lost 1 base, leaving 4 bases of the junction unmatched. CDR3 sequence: CASSVLGTSANEQFF. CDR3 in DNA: TGTGCCAGCAGCGTATTAGGGACTAGCGCCAATGAGCAGTTCTTC.

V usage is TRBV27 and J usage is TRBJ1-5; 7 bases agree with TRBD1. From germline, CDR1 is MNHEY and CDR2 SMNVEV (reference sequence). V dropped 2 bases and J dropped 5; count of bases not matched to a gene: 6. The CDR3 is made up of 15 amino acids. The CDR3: CASSLRQGADQPQHF. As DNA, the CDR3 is TGTGCCAGCAGTTTACGACAGGGAGCGGATCAGCCCCAGCATTTT.

For the CDR3, the DNA is TGTGCCAGCAGTTTTACTACAGGGTCTGGAAACACCATATATTTT. It is translated as CASSFTTGSGNTIYF. This chain links TRBV7-2 with TRBJ1-3; D perhaps matches TRBD1 (6 bases). The CDR3 has 15 residues. CDR1 and CDR2 (germline): SGHTA, FQGNSA. V lost 6 bases and J 1 base, leaving 13 bases between the germline ends.

The CDR3 nucleotides read TGTGCCAGCAGCCAAGATTTGATTGTCCCCGGGAACACTGAAGCTTTCTTT. Its protein product is CASSQDLIVPGNTEAFF. The chain couples TRBV3-1 (or the pseudogene TRBV3-2) to TRBJ1-1, with no clear D. Germline loops: CDR1 LGHDT, CDR2 YNNKEL (reference sequence). V shed 0 bases and J shed 1 base, with 15 bases lying between them. This CDR3 is built from 17 residues.

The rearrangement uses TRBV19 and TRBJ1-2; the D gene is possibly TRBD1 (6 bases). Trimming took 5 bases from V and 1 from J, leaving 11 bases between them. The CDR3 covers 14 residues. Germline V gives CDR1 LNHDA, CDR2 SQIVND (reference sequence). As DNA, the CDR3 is TGTGCCAGTAGTTCGGGACACCTTAACTATGGCTACACCTTC. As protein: CASSSGHLNYGYTF. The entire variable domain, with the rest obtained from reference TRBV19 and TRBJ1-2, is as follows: DGGITQSPKYLFRKEGQNVTLSCEQNLNHDAMYWYRQDPGQGLRLIYYSQIVNDFQKGDIAEGYSVSREKKESFPLTVTSAQKNPTAFYLCASSSGHLNYGYTFGSGTRLTVV.

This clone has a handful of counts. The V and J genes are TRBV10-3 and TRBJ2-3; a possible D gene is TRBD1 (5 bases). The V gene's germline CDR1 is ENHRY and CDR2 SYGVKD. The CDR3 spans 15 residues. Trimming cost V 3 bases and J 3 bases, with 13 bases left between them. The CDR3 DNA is TGTGCCATCAGTGATCCAGGGAATAGTACAGATACGCAGTATTTT. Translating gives CAISDPGNSTDTQYF.

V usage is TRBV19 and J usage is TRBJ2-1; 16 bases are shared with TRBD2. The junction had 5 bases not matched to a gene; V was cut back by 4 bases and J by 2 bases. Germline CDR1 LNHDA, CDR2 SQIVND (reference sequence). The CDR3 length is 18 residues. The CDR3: CASSTGTSGRAAYNEQFF. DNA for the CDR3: TGTGCCAGTAGTACAGGGACTAGCGGGAGGGCAGCCTACAATGAGCAGTTCTTC.

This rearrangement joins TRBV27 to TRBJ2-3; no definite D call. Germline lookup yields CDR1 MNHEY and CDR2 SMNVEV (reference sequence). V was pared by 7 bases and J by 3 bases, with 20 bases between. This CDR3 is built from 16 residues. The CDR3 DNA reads TGTGCCAGCACCACGATTCCCCTGGCGGCGACAGATACGCAGTATTTT. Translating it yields CASTTIPLAATDTQYF.

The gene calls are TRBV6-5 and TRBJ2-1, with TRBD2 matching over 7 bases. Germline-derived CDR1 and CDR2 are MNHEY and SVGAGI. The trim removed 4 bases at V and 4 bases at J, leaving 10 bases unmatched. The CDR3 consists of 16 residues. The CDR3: CASSSLVSSGYNEQFF. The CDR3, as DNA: TGTGCCAGCAGTTCGCTCGTCTCTAGCGGATACAATGAGCAGTTCTTC.

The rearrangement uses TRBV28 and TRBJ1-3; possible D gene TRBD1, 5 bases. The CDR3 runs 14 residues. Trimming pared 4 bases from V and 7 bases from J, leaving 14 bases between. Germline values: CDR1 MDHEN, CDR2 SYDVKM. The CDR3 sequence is CASSSTGGRNTIYF. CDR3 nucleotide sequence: TGTGCCAGCAGTTCCACAGGTGGGAGGAACACCATATATTTT. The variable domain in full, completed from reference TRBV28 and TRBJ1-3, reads DVKVTQSSRYLVKRTGEKVFLECVQDMDHENMFWYRQDPGLGLRLIYFSYDVKMKEKGDIPEGYSVSREKKERFSLILESASTNQTSMYLCASSSTGGRNTIYFGEGSWLTVV.

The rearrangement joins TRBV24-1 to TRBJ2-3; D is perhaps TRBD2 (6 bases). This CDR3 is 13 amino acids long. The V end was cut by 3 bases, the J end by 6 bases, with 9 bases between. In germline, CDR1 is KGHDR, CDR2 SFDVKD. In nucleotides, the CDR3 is TGTGCCACCAGTGATGCGGGGAGGGATACGCAGTATTTT. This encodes CATSDAGRDTQYF.

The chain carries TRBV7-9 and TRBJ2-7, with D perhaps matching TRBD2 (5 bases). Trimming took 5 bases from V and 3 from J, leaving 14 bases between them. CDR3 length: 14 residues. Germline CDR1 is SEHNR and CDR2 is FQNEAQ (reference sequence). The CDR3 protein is CASSRGQSNYEQYF. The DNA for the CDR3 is TGTGCCAGCAGCCGCGGGCAGTCTAACTACGAGCAGTACTTC. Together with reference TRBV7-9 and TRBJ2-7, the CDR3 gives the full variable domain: DTGVSQNPRHKITKRGQNVTFRCDPISEHNRLYWYRQTLGQGPEFLTYFQNEAQLEKSRLLSDRFSAERPKGSFSTLEIQRTEQGDSAMYLCASSRGQSNYEQYFGPGTRLTVT.

DNA for the CDR3: TGTGCCAGCTCACCCCAGGGGGGTTACAATGAGCAGTTCTTC. Protein sequence: CASSPQGGYNEQFF. The J gene is TRBJ2-1, the V gene TRBV18, with D perhaps matching TRBD1 (7 bases). Trimming stripped 3 bases from V and 4 bases from J, with 10 bases between. The CDR3 has 14 amino acids. From germline, CDR1 is KGHSH and CDR2 LQKENI. Using reference TRBV18 and TRBJ2-1 for the parts outside the CDR3, the full variable domain is NAGVMQNPRHLVRRRGQEARLRCSPMKGHSHVYWYRQLPEEGLKFMVYLQKENIIDESGMPKERFSAEFPKEGPSILRIQQVVRGDSAAYFCASSPQGGYNEQFFGPGTRLTVL.